A selection of T cell receptor beta chains follows, all from one sample in a study of early T cells in non-severe SARS-CoV-2 infection. TCRdb used MiXCR to reprocess the 5' RACE reads, holding one entry per CDR3 protein. The sample shows tens of thousands of distinct CDR3 sequences, around 9% of them seen only once. Sequencing used whole blood. The source of these receptors is an adult who was a healthcare worker with PCR-confirmed SARS-CoV-2 infection or an uninfected control (not recorded which). The CDR3 runs from the conserved cysteine through the conserved F or W. A D gene is named only where the DNA matches it firmly. Clone size is stated in some rows and not others, as once, few, many or a class when expanded.

v_call: TRBV13; clone_size: NA; j_call: TRBJ2-7; d_call: NA; cdr3_nt: TGTGCCAGCGGAATAGGGCGGTGGAGCTCCTACGAGCAGTACTTC; cdr3_aa: CASGIGRWSSYEQYF
v_call: TRBV28; clone_size: many; j_call: TRBJ2-7; d_call: NA; cdr3_nt: TGTGCCAGCAGTTTTCCCCCACGGGGGAAGGGGGACTCCTACGAGCAGTACTTC; cdr3_aa: CASSFPPRGKGDSYEQYF
v_call: TRBV28; clone_size: many; j_call: TRBJ2-5; d_call: TRBD2; cdr3_nt: TGTGCCAGCACCAGACCGGGACTAGCGGGAGGACAAGAGACCCAGTACTTC; cdr3_aa: CASTRPGLAGGQETQYF
v_call: TRBV5-5; clone_size: many; j_call: TRBJ2-2; d_call: TRBD2; cdr3_nt: TGTGCCAGCAGCTTTGCGGGAGGGAGGAACACCGGGGAGCTGTTTTTT; cdr3_aa: CASSFAGGRNTGELFF
v_call: TRBV4-1; clone_size: few; j_call: TRBJ2-5; d_call: TRBD2; cdr3_nt: TGCGCCAGCAGCCAAGGCATGCGGGGGCAAGAGACCCAGTACTTC; cdr3_aa: CASSQGMRGQETQYF
v_call: TRBV7-3; clone_size: many; j_call: TRBJ2-1; d_call: NA; cdr3_nt: TGTGCCAGCAGCTCGGGACACACGACCTACAATGAGCAGTTCTTC; cdr3_aa: CASSSGHTTYNEQFF
v_call: TRBV7-2; clone_size: few; j_call: TRBJ2-3; d_call: NA; cdr3_nt: TGTGCCAGCAGCTTTTGGCTCAGGGGCCCAGATACGCAGTATTTT; cdr3_aa: CASSFWLRGPDTQYF
v_call: TRBV20-1; clone_size: few; j_call: TRBJ2-7; d_call: NA; cdr3_nt: TGCAGTGCGTTCGGACTCGAGACCTCCTACGAGCAGTACTTC; cdr3_aa: CSAFGLETSYEQYF
v_call: TRBV24-1; clone_size: many; j_call: TRBJ2-1; d_call: NA; cdr3_nt: TGTGCCACCAGTGATTTGGGCTCCCTCTCCTACAATGAGCAGTTCTTC; cdr3_aa: CATSDLGSLSYNEQFF
v_call: TRBV20-1; clone_size: many; j_call: TRBJ2-1; d_call: NA; cdr3_nt: TGCAGTGCTAGAGCCTTAACCAATGAGCAGTTCTTC; cdr3_aa: CSARALTNEQFF
v_call: TRBV2; clone_size: many; j_call: TRBJ2-4; d_call: NA; cdr3_nt: TGTGCCAGCACTCTTGGGTCCAAAAACATTCAGTACTTC; cdr3_aa: CASTLGSKNIQYF
v_call: TRBV29-1; clone_size: many; j_call: TRBJ2-1; d_call: TRBD2; cdr3_nt: TGCAGCGTTGCGCTAGCGGGAGGTTTCAATGAGCAGTTCTTC; cdr3_aa: CSVALAGGFNEQFF
v_call: TRBV25-1; clone_size: few; j_call: TRBJ2-2; d_call: TRBD2; cdr3_nt: TGTGCCAGCAGTGTGGGAGGGAGCGGGGAGCTGTTTTTT; cdr3_aa: CASSVGGSGELFF
v_call: TRBV25-1; clone_size: few; j_call: TRBJ2-1; d_call: NA; cdr3_nt: TGTGCCAGCAGTCACGGGAGCTTTAATAATGAGCAGTTCTTC; cdr3_aa: CASSHGSFNNEQFF
v_call: TRBV7-6; clone_size: few; j_call: TRBJ2-1; d_call: TRBD2; cdr3_nt: TGTGCCAGCAGCTTAGAACGGCTAGCGGGATCGAATGAGCAGTTCTTC; cdr3_aa: CASSLERLAGSNEQFF
v_call: TRBV24-1; clone_size: many; j_call: TRBJ2-3; d_call: TRBD1; cdr3_nt: TGTGCCACCAGTGAATGGGGACAGGGACGCACAGATACGCAGTATTTT; cdr3_aa: CATSEWGQGRTDTQYF
v_call: TRBV2; clone_size: few; j_call: TRBJ2-3; d_call: TRBD1; cdr3_nt: TGTGCCAGCAGCGCCGGACAGGGGATAACAGATACGCAGTATTTT; cdr3_aa: CASSAGQGITDTQYF
v_call: TRBV18; clone_size: NA; j_call: TRBJ2-7; d_call: NA; cdr3_nt: TGTGCCAGCTCACCAAAACAGAACTACGAGCAGTACTTC; cdr3_aa: CASSPKQNYEQYF
v_call: TRBV5-4; clone_size: many; j_call: TRBJ2-2; d_call: TRBD2; cdr3_nt: TGTGCCAGCAGCTCGTTAGCGGGACTTAACACCGGGGAGCTGTTTTTT; cdr3_aa: CASSSLAGLNTGELFF
v_call: TRBV12-3/TRBV12-4; clone_size: many; j_call: TRBJ1-2; d_call: TRBD1; cdr3_nt: TGTGCCAGCAGTCGGACAGGGGGCGGCTATGGCTACACCTTC; cdr3_aa: CASSRTGGGYGYTF
v_call: TRBV20-1; clone_size: many; j_call: TRBJ1-1; d_call: TRBD1; cdr3_nt: TGCAGTGCTTCGACAGGGTTGAACACTGAAGCTTTCTTT; cdr3_aa: CSASTGLNTEAFF
v_call: TRBV27; clone_size: NA; j_call: TRBJ2-7; d_call: NA; cdr3_nt: TGTGCCAGCAGTTTTGAGGGCTCATCACGGATCTACGAGCAGTACTTC; cdr3_aa: CASSFEGSSRIYEQYF
v_call: TRBV27; clone_size: few; j_call: TRBJ2-6; d_call: NA; cdr3_nt: TGTGCCAGCGCGGATCGCTCTGGGGCCAACGTCCTGACTTTC; cdr3_aa: CASADRSGANVLTF
v_call: TRBV4-2; clone_size: many; j_call: TRBJ2-2; d_call: TRBD1; cdr3_nt: TGTGCCAGCAGCCAAGATTCCCAGGGGGCTAGCACCGGGGAGCTGTTTTTT; cdr3_aa: CASSQDSQGASTGELFF